This T cell receptor (beta chain) was captured by sequencing in a study of blood T cell repertoires in COVID-19. About the study: Material from acute and convalescent COVID-19 was sourced from the United States, Italy and Spain. T cells, B-cell-depleted T cells, or PBMCs supplied cDNA or gDNA.

Germline CDR1 and CDR2: SGHRS and YFSETQ. This CDR3 has 17 residues. Between the trimmed V and J ends, which lost 0 bases and 0 bases, there was a span of 13 bases. Original data processing: From reference gene primer amplification, estimates of nucleated cell counts were derived. Libraries were prepared by immunoSEQ multiplex PCR; TCRdb keeps only in-frame clonotypes and omits some of them. V and J calls and clone size are as listed in that table; D and trimming were resolved from the DNA. The table records 250,000 to 350,000 clones, about 89% of them present only once. This TCR derives from a man between 18 and 29 years old who had recovered from COVID-19. Specimen: peripheral blood. The V and J genes are TRBV5-1 and TRBJ2-1; tentatively, D is TRBD1 (6 bases). CDR3 sequence: CASSLVTQGSSYNEQFF. The CDR3 DNA reads TGCGCCAGCAGCTTGGTTACGCAGGGGAGCTCCTACAATGAGCAGTTCTTC.